One and the same sample provided the 18 T cell receptor beta chains below, sequenced in a study of cytomegalovirus exposure and HLA in healthy donors. PCR amplification relied on 60 Vbeta primers (plus 13 Jbeta primers). Sequenced by immunoSEQ multiplex PCR; TCRdb stores in-frame clones only, minus some. The sample carries under 200,000 clones, approximately 80% recorded once. The material sequenced was PBMCs. The source is a man aged 45 to 65 in good health and CMV-seropositive.

This chain links TRBV19 with TRBJ1-1; 8 nucleotides match TRBD1. The junction had 8 bases not matched to a gene; V was cut back by 6 bases and J by 5 bases. CDR3 length: 14 amino acids. Per germline, CDR1 LNHDA and CDR2 SQIVND (reference sequence). CDR3 sequence reads: CASSIGQGWTEAFF. CDR3 coding DNA: TGTGCCAGTAGCATTGGACAGGGCTGGACTGAAGCTTTCTTT.

V and J are TRBV5-6 and TRBJ1-4, with D tentatively TRBD1 (6 bases). V lost 1 base and J 3 bases, leaving 13 bases between the germline ends. Germline CDR1 is SGHDT and CDR2 is YYEEEE. CDR3 size: 16 residues. CDR3 residues: CASSLRGGSPNEKLFF. In DNA, the CDR3 is TGTGCCAGCAGCTTGAGGGGGGGCTCGCCTAATGAAAAACTGTTTTTT.

This clone was seen only a few times. This chain uses TRBV19 with TRBJ2-7; 8 bases line up with TRBD1. J was trimmed by 6 bases and V by 1 base; bases with no gene match: 8. CDR3 length equals 15 residues. The germline gives CDR1 LNHDA, CDR2 SQIVND (reference sequence). The CDR3 sequence is CASSIVGQGVGEQYF. In DNA form, the CDR3 reads TGTGCCAGTAGTATAGTCGGACAGGGCGTAGGCGAGCAGTACTTC.

CDR3 in DNA: TGTGCCAGCAGTGAAGAAGGGACAGGGAGATTCTATGGCTACACCTTC. It translates to CASSEEGTGRFYGYTF. The rearrangement joins TRBV2 to TRBJ1-2, with 9 nucleotides matching TRBD1. Looked up from germline, CDR1 is SNHLY and CDR2 is FYNNEI. CDR3 length: 16 residues. Losses at the gene ends were 1 base for V and 4 bases for J; bases not matched to a gene: 7.

Only one count was recorded for this clone. The rearrangement uses TRBV4-1 and TRBJ1-2; D remains ambiguous. Trimming shortened V by 1 base and J by 4 bases, and 7 bases separated the two germline ends. Germline CDR1 is MGHRA and CDR2 is YSYEKL. The CDR3 sequence is 13 residues long. The CDR3 loop reads CASSQAQLYGYTF. CDR3 coding DNA: TGCGCCAGCAGCCAAGCACAGCTCTATGGCTACACCTTC.

V gene TRBV5-1 combines with J gene TRBJ1-4; 8 bases map to TRBD1. Losses at the gene ends were 5 bases for V and 8 bases for J; bases not matched to a gene: 5. CDR1 and CDR2 from the germline V gene are SGHRS and YFSETQ. The CDR3 is made up of 13 amino acids. CDR3 nucleotide sequence: TGCGCCAGCAGGGACAGGGTAGGAGAAAAACTGTTTTTT. Translated: CASRDRVGEKLFF.

This chain connects TRBV19 to TRBJ2-1; tentative D call: TRBD1 (6 bases). This CDR3 is 14 amino acids long. Germline assignment: CDR1 LNHDA and CDR2 SQIVND (reference sequence). Trimming removed 5 bases from V and 6 bases from J, with 14 bases in between. The CDR3 bases are TGTGCCAGTAGTTCTCGAACAGGGATCAATGAGCAGTTCTTC. Its protein is CASSSRTGINEQFF.

This sequence joins TRBV12-5 and TRBJ1-3; possible D gene TRBD1, 6 bases. Germline lookup yields CDR1 LGHNT and CDR2 FRNRAP. V lost 5 bases and J lost 9, with 20 bases in between. The CDR3 runs to 15 residues. The CDR3 DNA sequence: TGTGCTAGTGGTGCTCCGGACAGCGAGTTTGGCACCATATATTTT. Residues: CASGAPDSEFGTIYF.

This rearrangement joins TRBV5-1 to TRBJ1-5; 9 bases line up with TRBD1. This CDR3 has 15 amino acids. Losses at the gene ends were 2 bases for V and 7 bases for J; bases not matched to a gene: 7. Germline CDR1 and CDR2: SGHRS and YFSETQ. The CDR3 is CASSLQGAREQPQHF. The CDR3 region has the DNA TGCGCCAGCAGCTTACAGGGGGCGCGGGAGCAGCCCCAGCATTTT. The variable domain in full, completed from reference TRBV5-1 and TRBJ1-5, reads KAGVTQTPRYLIKTRGQQVTLSCSPISGHRSVSWYQQTPGQGLQFLFEYFSETQRNKGNFPGRFSGRQFSNSRSEMNVSTLELGDSALYLCASSLQGAREQPQHFGDGTRLSIL.

The chain combines TRBV19 with TRBJ1-5; TRBD1 matches at 7 bases. The germline gives CDR1 LNHDA, CDR2 SQIVND (reference sequence). The CDR3 contains 15 residues. The J segment lost 3 bases and the V segment lost 5 bases, leaving 7 bases of the junction unmatched. As DNA, the CDR3 is TGTGCCAGTAGTTGGAGACAGGGTTCCAATCAGCCCCAGCATTTT. Its translation is CASSWRQGSNQPQHF. Full variable domain (rest looked up from reference TRBV19 and TRBJ1-5): DGGITQSPKYLFRKEGQNVTLSCEQNLNHDAMYWYRQDPGQGLRLIYYSQIVNDFQKGDIAEGYSVSREKKESFPLTVTSAQKNPTAFYLCASSWRQGSNQPQHFGDGTRLSIL.

The chain combines TRBV7-9 with TRBJ1-2; 8 bases line up with TRBD1. From germline, CDR1 is SEHNR and CDR2 FQNEAQ (reference sequence). CDR3 length: 14 amino acids. The trim removed 4 bases at V and 8 bases at J, leaving 9 bases unmatched. Written as DNA, the CDR3 is TGTGCCAGCAGCTACACTCAGGGGGCGATCGGCTACACCTTC. Protein: CASSYTQGAIGYTF.

The chain is built from TRBV7-9 and TRBJ1-5, with 7 bases matching TRBD1. The germline gives CDR1 SEHNR, CDR2 FQNEAQ (reference sequence). The CDR3 loop spans 18 amino acids. V trimming: 8 bases; J trimming: 2 bases; junction bases outside the gene matches: 18. CDR3 amino acids: CASDSSISRDSGNQPQHF. In DNA, the CDR3 is TGTGCCAGCGATTCTAGTATCTCAAGGGACAGCGGCAATCAGCCCCAGCATTTT. Drawing the rest from reference TRBV7-9 and TRBJ1-5, the complete variable domain is DTGVSQNPRHKITKRGQNVTFRCDPISEHNRLYWYRQTLGQGPEFLTYFQNEAQLEKSRLLSDRFSAERPKGSFSTLEIQRTEQGDSAMYLCASDSSISRDSGNQPQHFGDGTRLSIL.

This clone was detected once. The chain joins TRBV29-1 to TRBJ1-2, with D hard to call. V lost 3 bases and J 4 bases, leaving 18 bases between the germline ends. Per germline, CDR1 SQVTM and CDR2 ANQGSEA. The CDR3 is 15 amino acids. The CDR3 reads CSVEEDTPSVYGYTF. DNA of the CDR3: TGCAGCGTTGAGGAAGACACACCCTCGGTCTATGGCTACACCTTC.

This CDR3 reads CSVSGGSSYNEQFF. The CDR3 DNA is TGCAGCGTTAGCGGGGGGAGCTCCTACAATGAGCAGTTCTTC. V usage is TRBV29-1 and J usage is TRBJ2-1, with 9 nucleotides matching TRBD2. This CDR3 comprises 14 residues. V gave up 5 bases and J gave up 0 bases; unmatched junction bases: 2. Germline CDR1 and CDR2: SQVTM and ANQGSEA.

This chain connects TRBV11-2 to TRBJ1-5, with 12 bases aligning to TRBD1. V was pared by 1 base and J by 5 bases, with 3 bases of the junction left unmatched. CDR3 length: 16 amino acids. Germline assignment: CDR1 SGHAT and CDR2 FQNNGV. The CDR3 loop reads CASSLAGTGGYQPQHF. CDR3 in DNA: TGTGCCAGCAGCTTAGCTGGGACAGGGGGCTATCAGCCCCAGCATTTT. The full variable domain, with the rest looked up from reference TRBV11-2 and TRBJ1-5, is EAGVAQSPRYKIIEKRQSVAFWCNPISGHATLYWYQQILGQGPKLLIQFQNNGVVDDSQLPKDRFSAERLKGVDSTLKIQPAKLEDSAVYLCASSLAGTGGYQPQHFGDGTRLSIL.

The chain carries TRBV2 and TRBJ1-2, with D possibly matching TRBD1 (5 bases). Germline-derived CDR1 and CDR2 are SNHLY and FYNNEI. Trimming removed 4 bases from V and 7 bases from J, with 13 bases in between. The CDR3 length is 13 residues. In DNA, the CDR3 is TGTGCCAGCAGTGTTGCAGGGCCGAGTGGCTACACCTTC. This sequence encodes CASSVAGPSGYTF.

This chain joins TRBV5-5 and TRBJ1-5; D gene uncertain. CDR1 and CDR2 (germline): SGHKS, YYEKEE (reference sequence). The CDR3 is 15 amino acids. Trimming pared 3 bases from V and 6 bases from J, leaving 16 bases between. The CDR3 coding sequence is TGTGCCAGCAGCTCATTGGGAGAAACCGGTCAGCCCCAGCATTTT. Translation: CASSSLGETGQPQHF.

J is TRBJ1-3 and V is TRBV5-1, with 7 bases identical to TRBD1. CDR1 and CDR2 from the germline V gene are SGHRS and YFSETQ. The CDR3 spans 15 residues. The ends lost 7 bases at V and 0 bases at J; junction bases unmatched: 7. Written as DNA, the CDR3 is TGCGCCAGCGGTTTACAGGGGAACTCTGGAAACACCATATATTTT. Protein product: CASGLQGNSGNTIYF. Looking up the rest from reference TRBV5-1 and TRBJ1-3 gives the full variable domain: KAGVTQTPRYLIKTRGQQVTLSCSPISGHRSVSWYQQTPGQGLQFLFEYFSETQRNKGNFPGRFSGRQFSNSRSEMNVSTLELGDSALYLCASGLQGNSGNTIYFGEGSWLTVV.